This TCR beta chain was observed in a study of beta chain features in type 1 diabetes. The V end was cut by 6 bases, the J end by 9 bases, with 12 bases between. The CDR3 extends over 11 amino acids. Germline values: CDR1 DFQATT, CDR2 SNEGSKA (reference sequence). Sorting with CD45RO/CCR7/CD25/CD127/CD95/CD27 yielded naive, central memory, regulatory and stem-like memory CD4+ cells. The sample holds a few counts of this clone. Its cognate antigen is unknown. Expressed TCRB transcripts were sequenced because the entire RNA isolate underwent reverse transcription. About 3.7 million reads on average were seen across naive, central memory and regulatory T cell samples. Profiling relied on immunoSEQ multiplex PCR, and the TCRdb table lists in-frame clones only, not all of them. The table has 100,000 to 150,000 clones, around 15% seen once. Study-wide results and caveats: Shorter TCRB CDR3s, moderately but significantly so, were found in Type 1 diabetes patients in all four CD4+ subsets. Compared to healthy donors, patients appeared to have naive, central memory and Treg TCRB repertoires that were more alike. VDJ junctions sequenced from type 1 diabetes patients showed fewer insertions and more deletions.

The source material was central memory CD4+ T cells from blood. This chain uses TRBV20-1 with TRBJ2-1, with a weak D call TRBD2 (5 bases). The TCR originated in a young man with type 1 diabetes. CDR3 bases: TGCAGTGCGGGAGCAACTGGTGAGCAGTTCTTC. Encoded protein: CSAGATGEQFF.